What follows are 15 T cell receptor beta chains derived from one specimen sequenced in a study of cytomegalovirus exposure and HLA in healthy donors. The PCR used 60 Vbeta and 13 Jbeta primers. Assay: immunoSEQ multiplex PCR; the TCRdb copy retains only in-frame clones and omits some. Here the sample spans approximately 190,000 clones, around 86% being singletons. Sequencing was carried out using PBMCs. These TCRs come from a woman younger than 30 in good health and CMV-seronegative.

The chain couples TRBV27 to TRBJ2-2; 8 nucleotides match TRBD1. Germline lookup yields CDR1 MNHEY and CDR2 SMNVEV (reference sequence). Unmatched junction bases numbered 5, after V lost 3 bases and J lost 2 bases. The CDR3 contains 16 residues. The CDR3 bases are TGTGCCAGCAGTTTTCGAACAGGGGGTAACACCGGGGAGCTGTTTTTT. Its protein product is CASSFRTGGNTGELFF.

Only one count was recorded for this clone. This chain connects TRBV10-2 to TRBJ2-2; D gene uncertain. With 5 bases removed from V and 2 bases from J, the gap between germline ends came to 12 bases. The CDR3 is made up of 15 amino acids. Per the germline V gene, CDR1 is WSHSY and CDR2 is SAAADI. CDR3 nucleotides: TGCGCCAGCAGTATACAGCCTATTAACACCGGGGAGCTGTTTTTT. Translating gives CASSIQPINTGELFF.

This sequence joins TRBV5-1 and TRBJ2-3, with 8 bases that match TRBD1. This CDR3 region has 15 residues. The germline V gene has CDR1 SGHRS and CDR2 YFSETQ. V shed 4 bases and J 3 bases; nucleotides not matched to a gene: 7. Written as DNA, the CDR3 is TGCGCCAGCAGCGGGACAGGTAAAGGAACAGATACGCAGTATTTT. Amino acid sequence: CASSGTGKGTDTQYF.

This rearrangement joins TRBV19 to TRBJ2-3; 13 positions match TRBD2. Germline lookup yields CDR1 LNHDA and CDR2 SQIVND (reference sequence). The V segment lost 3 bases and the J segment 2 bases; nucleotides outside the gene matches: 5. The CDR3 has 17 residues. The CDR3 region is CASSIPLAGGVTDTQYF. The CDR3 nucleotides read TGTGCCAGTAGTATCCCACTAGCGGGGGGGGTCACAGATACGCAGTATTTT.

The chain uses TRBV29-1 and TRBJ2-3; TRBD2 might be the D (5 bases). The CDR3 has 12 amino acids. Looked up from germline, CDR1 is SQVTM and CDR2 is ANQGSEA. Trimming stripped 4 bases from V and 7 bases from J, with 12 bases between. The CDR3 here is CSVGHPGNTQYF. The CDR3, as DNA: TGCAGCGTTGGCCACCCGGGAAATACGCAGTATTTT.

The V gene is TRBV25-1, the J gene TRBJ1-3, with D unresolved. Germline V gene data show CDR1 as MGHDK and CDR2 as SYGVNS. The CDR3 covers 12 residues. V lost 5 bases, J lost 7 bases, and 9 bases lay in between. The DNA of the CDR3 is TGTGCCAGCAGTCTCCTAGGCAACACCATATATTTT. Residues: CASSLLGNTIYF. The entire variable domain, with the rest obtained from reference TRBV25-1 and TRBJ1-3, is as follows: EADIYQTPRYLVIGTGKKITLECSQTMGHDKMYWYQQDPGMELHLIHYSYGVNSTEKGDLSSESTVSRIRTEHFPLTLESARPSHTSQYLCASSLLGNTIYFGEGSWLTVV.

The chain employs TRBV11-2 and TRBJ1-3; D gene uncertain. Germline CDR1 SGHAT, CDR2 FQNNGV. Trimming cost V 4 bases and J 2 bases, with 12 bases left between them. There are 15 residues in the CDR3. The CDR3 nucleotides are TGTGCCAGCAGCTCGAGCGGTTCACCTGGAAACACCATATATTTT. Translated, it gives CASSSSGSPGNTIYF.

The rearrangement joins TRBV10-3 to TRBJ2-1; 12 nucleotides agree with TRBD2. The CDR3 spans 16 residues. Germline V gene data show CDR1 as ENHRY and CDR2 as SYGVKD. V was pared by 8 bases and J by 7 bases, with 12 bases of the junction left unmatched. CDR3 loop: CAIHDQTSGRGNEQFF. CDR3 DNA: TGTGCCATCCATGACCAGACTAGCGGGAGAGGAAATGAGCAGTTCTTC.

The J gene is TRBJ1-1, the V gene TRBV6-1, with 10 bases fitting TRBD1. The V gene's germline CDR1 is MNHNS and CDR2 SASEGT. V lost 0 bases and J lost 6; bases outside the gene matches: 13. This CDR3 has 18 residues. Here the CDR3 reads CASSEARGTGVGGPEAFF. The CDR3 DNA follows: TGTGCCAGCAGTGAAGCGCGCGGGACAGGGGTGGGGGGCCCTGAAGCTTTCTTT.

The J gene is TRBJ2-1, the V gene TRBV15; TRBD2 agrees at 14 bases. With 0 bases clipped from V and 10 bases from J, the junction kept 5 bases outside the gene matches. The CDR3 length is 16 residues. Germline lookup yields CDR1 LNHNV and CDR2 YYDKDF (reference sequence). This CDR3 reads CATSRDGLAGGYEQFF. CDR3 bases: TGTGCCACCAGCAGAGATGGACTAGCGGGAGGATACGAGCAGTTCTTC.

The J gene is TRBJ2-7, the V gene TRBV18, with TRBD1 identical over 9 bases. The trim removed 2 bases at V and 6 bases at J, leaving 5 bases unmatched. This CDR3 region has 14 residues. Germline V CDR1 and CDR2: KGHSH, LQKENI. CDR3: CASSPDRGFSEQYF. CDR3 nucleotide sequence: TGTGCCAGCTCACCAGACAGGGGGTTCAGCGAGCAGTACTTC. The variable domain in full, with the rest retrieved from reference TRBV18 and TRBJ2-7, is NAGVMQNPRHLVRRRGQEARLRCSPMKGHSHVYWYRQLPEEGLKFMVYLQKENIIDESGMPKERFSAEFPKEGPSILRIQQVVRGDSAAYFCASSPDRGFSEQYFGPGTRLTVT.

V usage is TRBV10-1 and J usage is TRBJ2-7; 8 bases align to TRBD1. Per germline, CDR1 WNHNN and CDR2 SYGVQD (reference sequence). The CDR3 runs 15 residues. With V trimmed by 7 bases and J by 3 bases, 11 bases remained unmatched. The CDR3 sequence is CASNSGQGTFYEQYF. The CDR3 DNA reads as TGCGCCAGCAATTCAGGACAGGGAACTTTCTACGAGCAGTACTTC.

CDR3 DNA: TGTGCCAGCTCACCACCGTCTACAGGGAATGGAAACACCATATATTTT. Its translation is CASSPPSTGNGNTIYF. J is TRBJ1-3 and V is TRBV18; weak D call: TRBD1 (6 bases). The CDR3 is 16 amino acids. The V gene's germline CDR1 is KGHSH and CDR2 LQKENI. V was pared by 0 bases and J by 3 bases, with 12 bases between. The whole variable domain, filled in from reference TRBV18 and TRBJ1-3, reads NAGVMQNPRHLVRRRGQEARLRCSPMKGHSHVYWYRQLPEEGLKFMVYLQKENIIDESGMPKERFSAEFPKEGPSILRIQQVVRGDSAAYFCASSPPSTGNGNTIYFGEGSWLTVV.

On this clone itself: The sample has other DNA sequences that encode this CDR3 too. The CDR3 is CASSLRGTYNEQFF. The CDR3 DNA is TGTGCCAGCAGCTTGCGCGGGACCTACAATGAGCAGTTCTTC. The chain recombines TRBV5-6 with TRBJ2-1, with D perhaps TRBD2 (6 bases). CDR3 length: 14 amino acids. Germline loops: CDR1 SGHDT, CDR2 YYEEEE. V lost 1 base and J 2 bases, leaving 7 bases between the germline ends.

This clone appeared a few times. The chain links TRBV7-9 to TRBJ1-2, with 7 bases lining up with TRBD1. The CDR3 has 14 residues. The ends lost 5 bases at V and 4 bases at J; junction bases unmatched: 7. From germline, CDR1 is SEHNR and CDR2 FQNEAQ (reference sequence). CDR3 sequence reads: CASSAAGQPYGYTF. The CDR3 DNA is TGTGCCAGCAGCGCGGCGGGACAGCCCTATGGCTACACCTTC. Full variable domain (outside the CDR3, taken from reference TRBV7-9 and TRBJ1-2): DTGVSQNPRHKITKRGQNVTFRCDPISEHNRLYWYRQTLGQGPEFLTYFQNEAQLEKSRLLSDRFSAERPKGSFSTLEIQRTEQGDSAMYLCASSAAGQPYGYTFGSGTRLTVV.